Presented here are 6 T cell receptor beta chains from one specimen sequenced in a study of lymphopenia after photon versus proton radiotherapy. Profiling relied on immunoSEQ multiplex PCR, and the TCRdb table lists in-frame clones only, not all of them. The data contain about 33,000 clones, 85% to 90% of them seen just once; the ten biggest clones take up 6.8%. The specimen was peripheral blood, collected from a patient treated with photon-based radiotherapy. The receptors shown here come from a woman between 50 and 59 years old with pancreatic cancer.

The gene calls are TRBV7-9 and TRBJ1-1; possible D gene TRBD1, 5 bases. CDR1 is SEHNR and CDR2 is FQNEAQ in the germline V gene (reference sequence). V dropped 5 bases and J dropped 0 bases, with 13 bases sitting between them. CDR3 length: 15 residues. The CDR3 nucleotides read TGTGCCAGCAGCCCTCAGGGAGGCGTGAACACTGAAGCTTTCTTT. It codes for CASSPQGGVNTEAFF.

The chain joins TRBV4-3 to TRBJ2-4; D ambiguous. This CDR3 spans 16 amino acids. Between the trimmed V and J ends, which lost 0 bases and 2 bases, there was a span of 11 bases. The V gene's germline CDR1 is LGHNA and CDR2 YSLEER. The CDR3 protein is CASSQDPGSSKNIQYF. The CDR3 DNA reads TGCGCCAGCAGCCAAGATCCCGGGTCCTCCAAAAACATTCAGTACTTC.

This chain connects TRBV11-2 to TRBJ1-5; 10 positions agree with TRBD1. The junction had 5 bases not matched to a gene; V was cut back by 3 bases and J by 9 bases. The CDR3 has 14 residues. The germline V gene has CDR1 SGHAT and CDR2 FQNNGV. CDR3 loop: CASSFGQGVWPQHF. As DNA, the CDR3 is TGTGCCAGCAGCTTTGGACAGGGGGTATGGCCCCAGCATTTT.

CDR3 in DNA: TGTGCCACCAGCAGAGCTAGCGGACCCTACGAGCAGTACTTC. As protein: CATSRASGPYEQYF. The chain couples TRBV15 to TRBJ2-7, with TRBD2 matching 7 bases. The CDR3 spans 14 residues. CDR1 and CDR2 from the germline V gene are LNHNV and YYDKDF (reference sequence). V gave up 1 base and J gave up 2 bases; unmatched junction bases: 2.

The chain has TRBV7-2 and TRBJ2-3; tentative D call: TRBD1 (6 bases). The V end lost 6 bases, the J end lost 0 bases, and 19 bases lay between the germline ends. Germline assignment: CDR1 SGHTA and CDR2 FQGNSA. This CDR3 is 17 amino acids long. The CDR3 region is CASRDRDDSISTDTQYF. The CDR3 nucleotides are TGTGCCAGCAGGGACAGAGATGACTCGATTAGCACAGATACGCAGTATTTT. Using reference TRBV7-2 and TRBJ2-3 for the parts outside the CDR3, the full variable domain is GAGVSQSPSNKVTEKGKDVELRCDPISGHTALYWYRQSLGQGLEFLIYFQGNSAPDKSGLPSDRFSAERTGGSVSTLTIQRTQQEDSAVYLCASRDRDDSISTDTQYFGPGTRLTVL.

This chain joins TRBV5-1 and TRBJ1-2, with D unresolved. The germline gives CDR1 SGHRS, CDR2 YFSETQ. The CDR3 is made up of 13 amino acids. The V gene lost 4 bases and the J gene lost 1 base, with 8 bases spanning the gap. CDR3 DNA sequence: TGCGCCAGCAGCCCGCAGGTTAACTATGGCTACACCTTC. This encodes CASSPQVNYGYTF. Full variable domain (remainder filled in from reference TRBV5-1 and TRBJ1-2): KAGVTQTPRYLIKTRGQQVTLSCSPISGHRSVSWYQQTPGQGLQFLFEYFSETQRNKGNFPGRFSGRQFSNSRSEMNVSTLELGDSALYLCASSPQVNYGYTFGSGTRLTVV.